These T cell receptor beta chains were read from a single sample in a study of early T cells in non-severe SARS-CoV-2 infection. Each CDR3 protein gets one entry after TCRdb re-called the 5' RACE reads with MiXCR. This sample yields more than 45,000 distinct CDR3 sequences, of which roughly 6.1% are seen a single time; around 7% belongs to the top ten. The material was whole blood, obtained at baseline. All receptors derive from an adult who was a healthcare worker with PCR-confirmed SARS-CoV-2 infection or an uninfected control (not recorded which). CDR3s include the opening cysteine and the closing phenylalanine or tryptophan. The D gene is left open where the match is weak. Clone size is stated in some rows and not others, as once, few, many or a class when expanded.

clone_size: -; d_call: -; j_call: TRBJ2-1; v_call: TRBV14; cdr3_nt: TGTGCCAGCAGCCAAGGGATAAGATGGACCTCCTACAATGAGCAGTTCTTC; cdr3_aa: CASSQGIRWTSYNEQFF
clone_size: few; d_call: TRBD1; j_call: TRBJ1-1; v_call: TRBV15; cdr3_nt: TGTGCCACCAGCAGACCCACAGGGGGGAACACTGAAGCTTTCTTT; cdr3_aa: CATSRPTGGNTEAFF
clone_size: many; d_call: -; j_call: TRBJ2-1; v_call: TRBV7-2; cdr3_nt: TGTGCCAGCAGCTCATCTAGGAATGAGCAGTTCTTC; cdr3_aa: CASSSSRNEQFF
clone_size: -; d_call: -; j_call: TRBJ2-7; v_call: TRBV7-3; cdr3_nt: TGTGCCAGCAGCCAGGCTCAAGGCTACGAGCAGTACTTC; cdr3_aa: CASSQAQGYEQYF
clone_size: -; d_call: -; j_call: TRBJ2-5; v_call: TRBV30; cdr3_nt: TGTGCCTGGAGTGCCAAGGGAGAGACCCAGTACTTC; cdr3_aa: CAWSAKGETQYF
clone_size: -; d_call: -; j_call: TRBJ2-1; v_call: TRBV7-9; cdr3_nt: TGTGCCAGCAGCCCAAGGAGTGGTAGCTCCTACAATGAGCAGTTCTTC; cdr3_aa: CASSPRSGSSYNEQFF
clone_size: -; d_call: TRBD2; j_call: TRBJ2-1; v_call: TRBV7-2; cdr3_nt: TGTGCCAGCAGGCCTACTAGCGCCTACAATGAGCAGTTCTTC; cdr3_aa: CASRPTSAYNEQFF
clone_size: once; d_call: TRBD1; j_call: TRBJ2-1; v_call: TRBV28; cdr3_nt: TGTGCCAGCAGTTCTCGTGGACAGGGAATACTCTTC; cdr3_aa: CASSSRGQGILF
clone_size: few; d_call: -; j_call: TRBJ2-7; v_call: TRBV14; cdr3_nt: TGTGCCAGCAGCGGACAGAGCTCCTACGAGCAGTACTTC; cdr3_aa: CASSGQSSYEQYF
clone_size: few; d_call: -; j_call: TRBJ2-7; v_call: TRBV6-7; cdr3_nt: TGTGCCAGCAGTCCAATCCGGGACCTTCGTGGGAACTACGAGCAGTACTTC; cdr3_aa: CASSPIRDLRGNYEQYF
clone_size: few; d_call: TRBD2; j_call: TRBJ2-1; v_call: TRBV4-2; cdr3_nt: TGTGCCAGCAGCATTCAGGGGACTAGTGCCGGCGATGAGCAGTTCTTC; cdr3_aa: CASSIQGTSAGDEQFF
clone_size: many; d_call: -; j_call: TRBJ2-7; v_call: TRBV4-2; cdr3_nt: TGTGCCAGCAGCCCTCCCCGAGGCCACGAGCAGTACTTC; cdr3_aa: CASSPPRGHEQYF
clone_size: few; d_call: TRBD2; j_call: TRBJ2-2; v_call: TRBV5-1; cdr3_nt: TGCGCCAGCAGCTCCACTAGCGGACTCACCGGGGAGCTGTTTTTT; cdr3_aa: CASSSTSGLTGELFF
clone_size: many; d_call: TRBD1; j_call: TRBJ1-2; v_call: TRBV7-9; cdr3_nt: TGTGCCAGCAGGTCCGACAGGGTGCTCCCCTATGGCTACACCTTC; cdr3_aa: CASRSDRVLPYGYTF
clone_size: many; d_call: -; j_call: TRBJ1-1; v_call: TRBV7-2; cdr3_nt: TGTGCCAGCAGCCTGACAGGGAACACTGAAGCTTTCTTT; cdr3_aa: CASSLTGNTEAFF
clone_size: -; d_call: -; j_call: TRBJ2-2; v_call: TRBV10-3; cdr3_nt: TGTGCCATCAGAGATCTTCTAGCCGGGGAGCTGTTTTTT; cdr3_aa: CAIRDLLAGELFF
clone_size: few; d_call: -; j_call: TRBJ1-2; v_call: TRBV7-2; cdr3_nt: TGTGCCAGCAGCTTAGACAGAAAGTATGGCTACACCTTC; cdr3_aa: CASSLDRKYGYTF
clone_size: many; d_call: -; j_call: TRBJ1-2; v_call: TRBV19; cdr3_nt: TGTGCCAGCACTACACCTCCTAACTATGGCTACACCTTC; cdr3_aa: CASTTPPNYGYTF
clone_size: -; d_call: TRBD1; j_call: TRBJ2-7; v_call: TRBV18; cdr3_nt: TGTGCCAGCTCACCGGGACAGGTCGATCGCGAGCAGTACTTC; cdr3_aa: CASSPGQVDREQYF
clone_size: many; d_call: -; j_call: TRBJ2-1; v_call: TRBV6-5; cdr3_nt: TGTGCCAGCAGGTACCAGAATGAGCAGTTCTTC; cdr3_aa: CASRYQNEQFF
clone_size: many; d_call: TRBD1; j_call: TRBJ1-5; v_call: TRBV2; cdr3_nt: TGTGCCAGCAGGCAGGGACAGCCTCTAAGTAGCAATCAGCCCCAGCATTTT; cdr3_aa: CASRQGQPLSSNQPQHF
clone_size: many; d_call: TRBD1; j_call: TRBJ2-1; v_call: TRBV5-1; cdr3_nt: TGCGCCAGCAGCGCCCCGACAGGGGACAATGAGCAGTTCTTC; cdr3_aa: CASSAPTGDNEQFF
clone_size: many; d_call: TRBD1; j_call: TRBJ2-1; v_call: TRBV5-1; cdr3_nt: TGCGCCAGCAGCTTGGTTTCAGGGGGTGATGAGCAGTTCTTC; cdr3_aa: CASSLVSGGDEQFF
clone_size: few; d_call: TRBD1; j_call: TRBJ1-6; v_call: TRBV6-5; cdr3_nt: TGTGCCAGCAGCGAGGGACAGGGGTGGCATTCACCCCTCCACTTT; cdr3_aa: CASSEGQGWHSPLHF
clone_size: many; d_call: TRBD2; j_call: TRBJ2-1; v_call: TRBV19; cdr3_nt: TGTGCCAGTAGTATAGCCGGGACTAGTTATGAGCAGTTCTTC; cdr3_aa: CASSIAGTSYEQFF
clone_size: -; d_call: TRBD2; j_call: TRBJ2-3; v_call: TRBV7-6; cdr3_nt: TGTGCCAGCAGCTGGACTAGCGGGAGCACAGATACGCAGTATTTT; cdr3_aa: CASSWTSGSTDTQYF
clone_size: few; d_call: TRBD2; j_call: TRBJ2-2; v_call: TRBV29-1; cdr3_nt: TGCAGCCATAGCGGGAGGGCGGGCACCGGGGAGCTGTTTTTT; cdr3_aa: CSHSGRAGTGELFF
clone_size: -; d_call: TRBD1; j_call: TRBJ1-5; v_call: TRBV6-1; cdr3_nt: TGTGCCAGCAAGCTGGACAGGGGGGACCGTTGGAGCAATCAGCCCCAGCATTTT; cdr3_aa: CASKLDRGDRWSNQPQHF
clone_size: medium-sized; d_call: TRBD1; j_call: TRBJ2-7; v_call: TRBV25-1; cdr3_nt: TGTGCCAGCTCTCGGGGACAGCTCTCCTACGAGCAGTACTTC; cdr3_aa: CASSRGQLSYEQYF
clone_size: few; d_call: -; j_call: TRBJ2-1; v_call: TRBV7-6; cdr3_nt: TGTGCCAGCAGCTTAGTAAGGGACGCCACTAACAATGAGCAGTTCTTC; cdr3_aa: CASSLVRDATNNEQFF
clone_size: few; d_call: -; j_call: TRBJ2-2; v_call: TRBV28; cdr3_nt: TGTGCCAGCATCACCATAAGGGGGGCCGGGGAGCTGTTTTTT; cdr3_aa: CASITIRGAGELFF
clone_size: many; d_call: -; j_call: TRBJ1-4; v_call: TRBV6-5; cdr3_nt: TGTGCCAGCAGTTACTCGATCGGGGGGAGTGAAAAACTGTTTTTT; cdr3_aa: CASSYSIGGSEKLFF
clone_size: many; d_call: -; j_call: TRBJ2-5; v_call: TRBV9; cdr3_nt: TGTGCCAGCAGCGTAGGGGGCGAAGAGACCCAGTACTTC; cdr3_aa: CASSVGGEETQYF
clone_size: -; d_call: -; j_call: TRBJ2-1; v_call: TRBV28; cdr3_nt: TGTGCCAGCAGTTTGAGCGTTGGGAGTGGGCAGTTCTTC; cdr3_aa: CASSLSVGSGQFF
clone_size: -; d_call: -; j_call: TRBJ2-7; v_call: TRBV28; cdr3_nt: TGTGCCAGCAGGTCCAGGGTAGGCGAGCAGTACTTC; cdr3_aa: CASRSRVGEQYF
clone_size: -; d_call: -; j_call: TRBJ2-1; v_call: TRBV2; cdr3_nt: TGTGCCAGCGGGGGGGCCAATGAGCAGTTCTTC; cdr3_aa: CASGGANEQFF
clone_size: -; d_call: -; j_call: TRBJ2-7; v_call: TRBV5-1; cdr3_nt: TGCGCCAGCAGCTTTTCTGGCGCCTACGAGCAGTACTTC; cdr3_aa: CASSFSGAYEQYF
clone_size: -; d_call: TRBD1; j_call: TRBJ1-1; v_call: TRBV29-1; cdr3_nt: TGCAGCGTACTAACTTTCGGGACAGGGGCTGCCGCTTTCTTT; cdr3_aa: CSVLTFGTGAAAFF
clone_size: -; d_call: -; j_call: TRBJ1-4; v_call: TRBV3-1; cdr3_nt: TGTGCCAGCAGCCAACAGGCAACTAATGAAAAACTGTTTTTT; cdr3_aa: CASSQQATNEKLFF
clone_size: -; d_call: TRBD1; j_call: TRBJ2-2; v_call: TRBV7-9; cdr3_nt: TGTGCCAGCAGCTTGGGACAGGGGAACACCGGGGAGCTGTTTTTT; cdr3_aa: CASSLGQGNTGELFF
clone_size: -; d_call: TRBD1; j_call: TRBJ2-5; v_call: TRBV19; cdr3_nt: TGTGCCAGTAGACGGACAGGGGTAGAGACCCAGTACTTC; cdr3_aa: CASRRTGVETQYF
clone_size: many; d_call: -; j_call: TRBJ1-6; v_call: TRBV6-6; cdr3_nt: TGTGCCAGCAGTACCAACAGGGAGAATTCACCCCTCCACTTT; cdr3_aa: CASSTNRENSPLHF
clone_size: -; d_call: -; j_call: TRBJ1-3; v_call: TRBV7-2; cdr3_nt: TGTGCCAGCAGCTTAGCGACAGTAGGGCTCTCTGGAAACACCATATATTTT; cdr3_aa: CASSLATVGLSGNTIYF
clone_size: -; d_call: TRBD1; j_call: TRBJ2-5; v_call: TRBV29-1; cdr3_nt: TGCAGCCTTACCGGGACAGGGGTTTTGGAGACCCAGTACTTC; cdr3_aa: CSLTGTGVLETQYF
clone_size: few; d_call: -; j_call: TRBJ2-6; v_call: TRBV27; cdr3_nt: TGTGCCAGCAGACGATATGTCGGCTCTGGGGCCAACGTCCTGACTTTC; cdr3_aa: CASRRYVGSGANVLTF
clone_size: -; d_call: -; j_call: TRBJ2-2; v_call: TRBV5-4; cdr3_nt: TGTGCCAGCAGCTTGGAACGGAGATCCGGGGAGCTGTTTTTT; cdr3_aa: CASSLERRSGELFF
clone_size: many; d_call: TRBD1; j_call: TRBJ1-5; v_call: TRBV6-5; cdr3_nt: TGTGCCAGCAGCCATGACAGGGGGCACGGTGGCAATCAGCCCCAGCATTTT; cdr3_aa: CASSHDRGHGGNQPQHF
clone_size: -; d_call: -; j_call: TRBJ2-3; v_call: TRBV19; cdr3_nt: TGTGCCAGTATGGCGGGCGCTTTGACAGATACGCAGTATTTT; cdr3_aa: CASMAGALTDTQYF
clone_size: many; d_call: TRBD1; j_call: TRBJ1-1; v_call: TRBV7-9; cdr3_nt: TGTGCCAGCAGTTTTCAGGGGGGCGACACTGAAGCTTTCTTT; cdr3_aa: CASSFQGGDTEAFF
clone_size: many; d_call: -; j_call: TRBJ2-1; v_call: TRBV4-1; cdr3_nt: TGCGCCAGCAGCCAAGTGGGGGTTTCGGCGCTGTCCTACAATGAGCAGTTCTTC; cdr3_aa: CASSQVGVSALSYNEQFF
clone_size: many; d_call: -; j_call: TRBJ2-1; v_call: TRBV5-1; cdr3_nt: TGCGCCAGCAGCTTGAGTCTCCAAACTTACAATGAGCAGTTCTTC; cdr3_aa: CASSLSLQTYNEQFF
clone_size: few; d_call: -; j_call: TRBJ1-5; v_call: TRBV2; cdr3_nt: TGTGCCAGCAGTGAAGAGGCAAGTTATCAGCCCCAGCATTTT; cdr3_aa: CASSEEASYQPQHF
clone_size: -; d_call: TRBD1; j_call: TRBJ2-1; v_call: TRBV27; cdr3_nt: TGTGCCAGCAGTCCCCGGGACAGGCGAAATGAGCAGTTCTTC; cdr3_aa: CASSPRDRRNEQFF
clone_size: many; d_call: -; j_call: TRBJ1-4; v_call: TRBV12-3/TRBV12-4; cdr3_nt: TGTGCCAGCAGTTTAGGGACACCCGGGGGAAAACTGTTTTTT; cdr3_aa: CASSLGTPGGKLFF
clone_size: many; d_call: -; j_call: TRBJ1-2; v_call: TRBV12-3/TRBV12-4; cdr3_nt: TGTGCCAGCAGTTTACAGGGGAACTATGGCTACACCTTC; cdr3_aa: CASSLQGNYGYTF